This note documents a single TCR beta chain sequence. Its cognate antigen is unknown. Other DNA variants within this sample encode the same CDR3. This specimen belongs to a study of Ad26.COV2.S vaccination and SARS-CoV-2 variants. Sequenced by immunoSEQ multiplex PCR; TCRdb stores in-frame clones only, minus some. The repertoire holds 300,000 to 400,000 clones, with around nine tenths as singletons. Treatment specified: over 15 received Ad26.COV2.S at low or high dose, single or two shots; about 5 received placebo; per-sample allocation not given. The samples were gathered on day 63 after the first injection of vaccine or placebo. Study outcomes and limitations: It was found that vaccine and placebo recipients had similar non-spike TCR breadth. There was a possibility that the TCR breadth and depth analyses underestimated total T cell responses.

The sample consisted of peripheral blood, taken in a trial of Ad26.COV2.S vaccine versus placebo. The sequence derives from a person aged 18 to 65 who received the Ad26.COV2.S COVID-19 vaccine or a placebo.

Written as DNA, the CDR3 is TGTGCCAGCAGCTTGGCTGGGATCACTGAAGCTTTCTTT. Translating gives CASSLAGITEAFF. The chain has TRBV5-4 and TRBJ1-1; D unclear. V lost 0 bases to trimming and J lost 4 bases, with 7 bases between them. The CDR3 consists of 13 residues. Looked up from germline, CDR1 is SGHNT and CDR2 is YYREEE (reference sequence).